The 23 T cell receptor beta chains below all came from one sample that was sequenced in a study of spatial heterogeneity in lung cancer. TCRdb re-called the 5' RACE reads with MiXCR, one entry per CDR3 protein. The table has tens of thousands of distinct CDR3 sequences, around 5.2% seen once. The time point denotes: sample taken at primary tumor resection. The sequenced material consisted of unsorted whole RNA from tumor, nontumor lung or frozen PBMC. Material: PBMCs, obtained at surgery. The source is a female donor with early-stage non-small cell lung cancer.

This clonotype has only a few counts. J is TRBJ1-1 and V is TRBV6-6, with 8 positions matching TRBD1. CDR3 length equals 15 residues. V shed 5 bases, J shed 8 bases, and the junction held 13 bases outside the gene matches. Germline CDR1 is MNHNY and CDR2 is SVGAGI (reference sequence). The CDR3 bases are TGTGCCAGCAGTCAGCTGGACAGGGTGCCTATGGAAGCTTTCTTT. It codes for CASSQLDRVPMEAFF.

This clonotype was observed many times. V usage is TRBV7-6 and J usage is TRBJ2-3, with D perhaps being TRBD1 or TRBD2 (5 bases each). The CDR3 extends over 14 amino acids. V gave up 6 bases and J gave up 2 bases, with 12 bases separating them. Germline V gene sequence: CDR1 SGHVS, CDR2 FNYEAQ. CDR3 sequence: CASRVGGTTDTQYF. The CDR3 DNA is TGTGCCAGCAGGGTGGGTGGGACCACAGATACGCAGTATTTT.

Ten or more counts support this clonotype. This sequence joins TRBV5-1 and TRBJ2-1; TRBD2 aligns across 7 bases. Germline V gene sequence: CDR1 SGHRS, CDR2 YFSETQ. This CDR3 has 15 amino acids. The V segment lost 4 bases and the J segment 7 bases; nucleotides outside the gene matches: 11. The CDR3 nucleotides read TGCGCCAGCAGCCCTGGGGGGGTCCTACCTAATGAGCAGTTCTTC. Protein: CASSPGGVLPNEQFF.

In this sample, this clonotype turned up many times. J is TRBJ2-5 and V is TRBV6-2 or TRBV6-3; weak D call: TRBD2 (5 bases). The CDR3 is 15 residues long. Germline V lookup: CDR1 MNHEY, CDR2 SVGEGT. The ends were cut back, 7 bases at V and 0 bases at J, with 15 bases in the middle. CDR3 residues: CASNSVGANQETQYF. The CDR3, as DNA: TGTGCCAGCAACTCCGTGGGAGCAAACCAAGAGACCCAGTACTTC.

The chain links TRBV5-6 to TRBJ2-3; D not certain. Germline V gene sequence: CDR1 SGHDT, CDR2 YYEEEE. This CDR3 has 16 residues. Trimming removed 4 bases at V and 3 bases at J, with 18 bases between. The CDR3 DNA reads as TGTGCCAGCAGCCTTGGGAAGGTAGTGGGTACAGATACGCAGTATTTT. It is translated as CASSLGKVVGTDTQYF.

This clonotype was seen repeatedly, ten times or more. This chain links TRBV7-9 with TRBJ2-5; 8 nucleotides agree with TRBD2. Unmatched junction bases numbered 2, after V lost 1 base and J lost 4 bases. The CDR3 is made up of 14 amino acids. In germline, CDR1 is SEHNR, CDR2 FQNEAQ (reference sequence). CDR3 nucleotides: TGTGCCAGCAGCTTAGTGGCGGGGGGAGAGACCCAGTACTTC. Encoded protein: CASSLVAGGETQYF.

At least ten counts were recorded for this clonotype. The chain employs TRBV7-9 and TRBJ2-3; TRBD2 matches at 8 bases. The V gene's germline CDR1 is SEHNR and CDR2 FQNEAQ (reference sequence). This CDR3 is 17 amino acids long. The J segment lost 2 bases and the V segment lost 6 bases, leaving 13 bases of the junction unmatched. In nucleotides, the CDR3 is TGTGCCAGCAGTTTTTTAGCGGGGTACCACCTCACAGATACGCAGTATTTT. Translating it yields CASSFLAGYHLTDTQYF. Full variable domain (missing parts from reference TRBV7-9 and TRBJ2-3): DTGVSQNPRHKITKRGQNVTFRCDPISEHNRLYWYRQTLGQGPEFLTYFQNEAQLEKSRLLSDRFSAERPKGSFSTLEIQRTEQGDSAMYLCASSFLAGYHLTDTQYFGPGTRLTVL.

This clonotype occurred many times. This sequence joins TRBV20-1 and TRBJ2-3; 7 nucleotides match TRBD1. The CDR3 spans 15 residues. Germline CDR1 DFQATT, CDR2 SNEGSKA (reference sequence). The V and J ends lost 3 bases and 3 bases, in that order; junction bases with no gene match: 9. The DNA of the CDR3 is TGCAGTGCTAGTACAACAGGGGCTGTGACAGATACGCAGTATTTT. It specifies CSASTTGAVTDTQYF.

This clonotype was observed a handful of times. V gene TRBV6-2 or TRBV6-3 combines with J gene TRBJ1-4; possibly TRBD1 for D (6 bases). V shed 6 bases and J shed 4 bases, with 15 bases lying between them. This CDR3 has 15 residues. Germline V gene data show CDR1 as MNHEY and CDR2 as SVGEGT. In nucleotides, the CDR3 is TGTGCCAGCAGGCGTTCCGGACAGCTTAATGAAAAACTGTTTTTT. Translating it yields CASRRSGQLNEKLFF.

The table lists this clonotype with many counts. The CDR3, as DNA: TGTGCCAGCAGCGTAGCATCAGGCAACACCATATATTTT. It specifies CASSVASGNTIYF. The chain has TRBV9 and TRBJ1-3; no clear D gene. CDR1 is SGDLS and CDR2 is YYNGEE in the germline V gene. V shed 0 bases and J shed 7 bases, with 8 bases lying between them. The CDR3 is 13 amino acids.

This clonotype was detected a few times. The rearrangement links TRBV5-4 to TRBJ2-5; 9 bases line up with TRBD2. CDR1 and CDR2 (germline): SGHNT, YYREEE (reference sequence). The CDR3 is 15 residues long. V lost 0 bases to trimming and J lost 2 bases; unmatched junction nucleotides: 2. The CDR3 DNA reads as TGTGCCAGCAGCTTGGGGCTAGCGGGGCAAGAGACCCAGTACTTC. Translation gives CASSLGLAGQETQYF.

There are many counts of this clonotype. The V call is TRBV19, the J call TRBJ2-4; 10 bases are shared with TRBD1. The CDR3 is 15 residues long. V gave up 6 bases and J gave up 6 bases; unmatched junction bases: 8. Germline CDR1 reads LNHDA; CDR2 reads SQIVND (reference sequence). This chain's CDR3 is CASSHDRGLRNIQYF. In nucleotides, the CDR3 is TGTGCCAGTAGCCACGACAGGGGGCTTCGAAACATTCAGTACTTC. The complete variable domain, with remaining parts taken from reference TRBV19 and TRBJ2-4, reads DGGITQSPKYLFRKEGQNVTLSCEQNLNHDAMYWYRQDPGQGLRLIYYSQIVNDFQKGDIAEGYSVSREKKESFPLTVTSAQKNPTAFYLCASSHDRGLRNIQYFGAGTRLSVL.

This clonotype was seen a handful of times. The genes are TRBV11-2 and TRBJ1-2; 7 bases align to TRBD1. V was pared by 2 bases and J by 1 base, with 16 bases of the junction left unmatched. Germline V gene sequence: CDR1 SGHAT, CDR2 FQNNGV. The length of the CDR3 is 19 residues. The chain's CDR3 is CASSLTAGTEGYLNYGYTF. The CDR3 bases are TGTGCCAGCAGCTTAACCGCCGGGACAGAAGGTTATCTTAACTATGGCTACACCTTC.

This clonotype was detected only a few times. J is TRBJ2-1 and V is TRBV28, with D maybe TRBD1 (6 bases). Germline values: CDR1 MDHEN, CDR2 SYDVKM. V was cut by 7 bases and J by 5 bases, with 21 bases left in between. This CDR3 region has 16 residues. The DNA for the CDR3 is TGTGCCAGCACTCGCCTTACCGGGACACCGAACAATGAGCAGTTCTTC. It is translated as CASTRLTGTPNNEQFF.

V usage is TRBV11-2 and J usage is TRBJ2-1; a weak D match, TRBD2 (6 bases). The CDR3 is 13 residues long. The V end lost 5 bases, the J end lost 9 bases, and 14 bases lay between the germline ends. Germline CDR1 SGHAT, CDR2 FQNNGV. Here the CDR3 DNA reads TGTGCCAGCAGCCGACTAGGAGTTCTTGAGCAGTTCTTC. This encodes CASSRLGVLEQFF.

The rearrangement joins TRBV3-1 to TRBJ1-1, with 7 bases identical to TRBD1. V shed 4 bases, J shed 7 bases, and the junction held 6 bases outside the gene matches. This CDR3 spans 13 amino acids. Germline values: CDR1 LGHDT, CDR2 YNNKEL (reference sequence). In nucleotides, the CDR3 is TGTGCCAGCAGCCGGGACAGTTTCATTGAAGCTTTCTTT. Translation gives CASSRDSFIEAFF.

The CDR3 DNA sequence: TGTGCCAGCAGTTCCCTAGCGGGGACCTACGAGCAGTACTTC. It specifies CASSSLAGTYEQYF. V is TRBV12-3 or TRBV12-4 and J is TRBJ2-7; TRBD2 matches 9 bases. This CDR3 spans 14 amino acids. The V gene end was trimmed by 4 bases and the J gene end by 2 bases; junction bases not matched to a gene: 3.

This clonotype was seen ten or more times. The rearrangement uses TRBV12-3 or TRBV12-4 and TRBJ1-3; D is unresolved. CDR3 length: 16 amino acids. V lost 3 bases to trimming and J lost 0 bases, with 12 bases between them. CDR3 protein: CASSFDASNSGNTIYF. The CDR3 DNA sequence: TGTGCCAGCAGTTTTGACGCCTCAAACTCTGGAAACACCATATATTTT.

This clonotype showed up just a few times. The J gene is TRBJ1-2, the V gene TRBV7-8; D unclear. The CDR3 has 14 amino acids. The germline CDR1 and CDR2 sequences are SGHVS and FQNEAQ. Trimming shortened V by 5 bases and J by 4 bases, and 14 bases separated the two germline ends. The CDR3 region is CASSMTWEGYGYTF. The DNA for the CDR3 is TGTGCCAGCAGCATGACCTGGGAGGGCTATGGCTACACCTTC.

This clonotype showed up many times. The CDR3: CASSRTGERNQPQHF. CDR3 coding DNA: TGTGCCAGCAGCCGGACAGGGGAGCGCAATCAGCCCCAGCATTTT. This chain uses TRBV7-3 with TRBJ1-5; 9 positions match TRBD1. The CDR3 consists of 15 residues. Germline V gene sequence: CDR1 SGHTA, CDR2 FQGTGA. V dropped 5 bases and J dropped 2; count of bases not matched to a gene: 4.

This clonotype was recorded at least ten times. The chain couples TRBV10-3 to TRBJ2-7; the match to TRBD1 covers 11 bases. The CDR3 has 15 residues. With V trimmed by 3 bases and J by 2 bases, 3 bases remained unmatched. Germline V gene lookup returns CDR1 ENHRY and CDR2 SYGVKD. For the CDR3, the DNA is TGTGCCATCAGTGAAAGGGGACAGGGGGCCTACGAGCAGTACTTC. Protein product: CAISERGQGAYEQYF.

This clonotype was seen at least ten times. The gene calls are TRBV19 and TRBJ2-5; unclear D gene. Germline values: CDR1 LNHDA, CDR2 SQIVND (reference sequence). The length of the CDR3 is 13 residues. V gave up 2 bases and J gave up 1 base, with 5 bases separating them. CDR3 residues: CASSIMLQETQYF. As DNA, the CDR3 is TGTGCCAGTAGTATAATGCTCCAAGAGACCCAGTACTTC.

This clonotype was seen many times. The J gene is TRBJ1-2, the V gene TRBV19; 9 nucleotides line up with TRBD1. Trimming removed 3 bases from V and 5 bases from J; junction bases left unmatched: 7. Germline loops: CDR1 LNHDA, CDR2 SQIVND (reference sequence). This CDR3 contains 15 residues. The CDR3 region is CASSMVHRGPYGYTF. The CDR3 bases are TGTGCCAGTAGTATGGTGCACAGGGGGCCTTATGGCTACACCTTC. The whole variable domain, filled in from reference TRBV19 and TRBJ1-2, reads DGGITQSPKYLFRKEGQNVTLSCEQNLNHDAMYWYRQDPGQGLRLIYYSQIVNDFQKGDIAEGYSVSREKKESFPLTVTSAQKNPTAFYLCASSMVHRGPYGYTFGSGTRLTVV.